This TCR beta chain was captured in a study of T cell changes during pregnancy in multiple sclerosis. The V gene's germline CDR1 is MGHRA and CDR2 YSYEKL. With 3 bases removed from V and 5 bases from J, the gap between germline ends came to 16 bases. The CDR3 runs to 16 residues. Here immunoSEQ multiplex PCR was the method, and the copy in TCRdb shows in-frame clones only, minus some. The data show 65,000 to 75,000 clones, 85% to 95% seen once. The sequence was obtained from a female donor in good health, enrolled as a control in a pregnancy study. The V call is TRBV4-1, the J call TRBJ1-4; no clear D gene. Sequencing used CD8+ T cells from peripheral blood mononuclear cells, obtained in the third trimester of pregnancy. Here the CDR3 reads CASSHSDTGKNEKLFF. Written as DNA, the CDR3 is TGCGCCAGCAGCCATAGCGATACGGGGAAGAATGAAAAACTGTTTTTT.